There are many counts of the clone carrying this T cell receptor (beta chain). The data stem from a study of neurological immune-mediated disorders. TCRdb recomputed calls from the 5' RACE reads with MiXCR, one row per CDR3 protein. The profile covers about 30,000 distinct CDR3 sequences, with 15% appearing a single time and about 28% taken by the ten largest. This CDR3 has 14 residues. Deletions cut 3 bases from V and 6 bases from J, with 14 bases between. The V call is TRBV12-3 or TRBV12-4, the J call TRBJ1-1; D unresolved. The TCR was taken from a man between 65 and 80 years old in good health. Sequenced sample: PBMCs. The CDR3 coding sequence is TGTGCCAGCAGTTTGTCTGCAGCCACCGCTGAAGCTTTCTTT. It specifies CASSLSAATAEAFF.